Each of the 12 T cell receptor beta chains below was sequenced from the same sample in a study of breast tumors, draining lymph nodes, adjacent tissues. TCRdb re-called the multiplex PCR reads with MiXCR, one entry per CDR3 protein. In the table there are approximately 31,000 distinct CDR3 sequences, approximately 63% of which are singletons. Source material: breast tumor tissue. The receptor set was obtained from a female donor with breast cancer. Some clones in this sample may be carry-over from other donors' samples.

This clonotype is medium-sized in the sample. V is TRBV24-1 and J is TRBJ2-3; a weak D match, TRBD2 (5 bases). Germline CDR1 is KGHDR and CDR2 is SFDVKD. V was clipped by 3 bases and J by 8 bases, with 11 bases between them. There are 13 residues in the CDR3. Here the CDR3 reads CATSDTTGITQYF. The DNA for the CDR3 is TGTGCCACCAGTGATACAACCGGGATTACGCAGTATTTT.

In its sample, this clonotype was seen many times. The V gene is TRBV2, the J gene TRBJ2-6; D remains unclear. The CDR3 extends over 14 amino acids. Between the trimmed V and J ends, which lost 8 bases and 2 bases, there was a span of 10 bases. The germline V gene encodes CDR1 SNHLY and CDR2 FYNNEI. CDR3 DNA: TGTGCCAGCGTAGATGGGCCTGGGGCCAACGTCCTGACTTTC. This gives the protein CASVDGPGANVLTF.

The chain employs TRBV7-2 and TRBJ1-2; D gene unclear. The CDR3 runs 15 residues. Germline lookup yields CDR1 SGHTA and CDR2 FQGNSA. Trimming removed 0 bases at V and 4 bases at J, with 12 bases between. The DNA of the CDR3 is TGTGCCAGCAGCTTAGCGCGGACGACATTCTATGGCTACACCTTC. It is translated as CASSLARTTFYGYTF.

This clonotype has a count of ten or more. The chain is built from TRBV5-4 and TRBJ2-6; 7 bases agree with TRBD2. The CDR3 is 17 amino acids. Germline CDR1 SGHNT, CDR2 YYREEE (reference sequence). V gave up 3 bases and J gave up 4 bases; unmatched junction bases: 10. The CDR3 protein is CASSSLQSGIGANVLTF. In DNA form, the CDR3 reads TGTGCCAGCAGCTCTTTACAGAGCGGGATCGGGGCCAACGTCCTGACTTTC.

The chain is built from TRBV6-1 and TRBJ2-5; D possibly matches TRBD1 or TRBD2 (5 bases each). TRBJ2-7 explains the end of the DNA better; the J call may be wrong. Germline assignment: CDR1 MNHNS and CDR2 SASEGT. CDR3 length: 14 amino acids. CDR3 nucleotides: TGTGCTAGCGATCAGGGCGGCGAACCCTACGAGCAGTACTTC. This sequence encodes CASDQGGEPYEQYF.

This clonotype was recorded a few times. At one boundary the junction diverges from the germline segment, which might be a read error. The chain carries TRBV10-3 and TRBJ2-7, with D tentatively TRBD2 (6 bases). The CDR3 loop spans 10 amino acids. CDR1 ENHRY and CDR2 SYGVKD come from the germline V gene. The CDR3 loop reads CANGGARENF. CDR3 sequence (DNA): TGTGCCAATGGAGGGGCCAGGGAGAACTTC.

This clonotype was counted a few times. A clone one base away is much larger, so this may be a read error. In this CDR3 the conserved last residue, phenylalanine or tryptophan, is missing, so a read error is likely. No DNA is shown, since the ends of the CDR3 on it are uncertain; the CDR3 is the one TCRdb lists. The rearrangement joins TRBV6-6 to TRBJ2-7. Germline CDR1 MNHNY, CDR2 SVGAGI (reference sequence). The CDR3 is 11 residues long, counting both termini. The CDR3 sequence is CASSYSYERYS.

The J gene is TRBJ2-1, the V gene TRBV7-9; 7 nucleotides line up with TRBD2. Germline V lookup: CDR1 SEHNR, CDR2 FQNEAQ (reference sequence). V lost 1 base and J lost 2; bases outside the gene matches: 2. The CDR3 sequence is 15 residues long. The CDR3 region is CASSLESGTYNEQFF. For the CDR3, the DNA is TGTGCCAGCAGCTTAGAAAGCGGGACCTACAATGAGCAGTTCTTC.

The chain is built from TRBV20-1 and TRBJ1-5; no clear D. CDR3 length equals 10 residues. Germline CDR1 reads DFQATT; CDR2 reads SNEGSKA (reference sequence). V lost 7 bases and J 5 bases, leaving 6 bases between the germline ends. This CDR3 reads CSGVDQPQHF. The CDR3 DNA sequence: TGCAGTGGTGTAGATCAGCCCCAGCATTTT.

This clonotype was seen only a few times. DNA for the CDR3: TGTGCCAGCAGCGTAGAAGGGTCCCGTTCACCCCTCCACTTT. Its translation: CASSVEGSRSPLHF. This rearrangement joins TRBV9 to TRBJ1-6; D gene ambiguous. The V gene's germline CDR1 is SGDLS and CDR2 YYNGEE. This CDR3 comprises 14 residues. V gave up 0 bases and J gave up 9 bases, with 10 bases separating them.

This CDR3 is CSAVRKRETSTDTQYF. The CDR3 region has the DNA TGCAGTGCTGTACGAAAGCGGGAGACTAGCACAGATACGCAGTATTTT. The chain recombines TRBV20-1 with TRBJ2-3, with TRBD2 matching over 8 bases. With 5 bases clipped from V and 0 bases from J, the junction kept 10 bases outside the gene matches. This CDR3 is 16 amino acids long. Germline V gives CDR1 DFQATT, CDR2 SNEGSKA (reference sequence).

The table lists this clonotype with a few counts. The V gene is TRBV6-6, the J gene TRBJ1-4; D is unclear. V was trimmed by 2 bases and J by 6 bases, leaving 19 bases between them. The CDR3 covers 17 residues. Germline CDR1 is MNHNY and CDR2 is SVGAGI (reference sequence). CDR3 bases: TGTGCCAGCAGTTACACCCTCCCCCAAGGGCTGGATGAAAAACTGTTTTTT. Its protein product is CASSYTLPQGLDEKLFF.